This TCR beta chain was profiled in a study of blood T cell repertoires in COVID-19. Produced via immunoSEQ multiplex PCR; TCRdb's table is partial and in-frame only. The sample lists roughly 300,000 clones, under 95% occurring once. Each participant's cohort was designated according to participant-reported clinical history. Sequencing was performed on PBMCs or T cells enriched from blood (not recorded which). This TCR was sampled from a woman between 40 and 50 years old with acute COVID-19.

This CDR3 is CATRGQGDNQPQHF. The CDR3 DNA reads as TGTGCCACCAGGGGACAGGGTGACAATCAGCCCCAGCATTTT. This sequence joins TRBV24-1 and TRBJ1-5, with 9 bases lining up with TRBD1. The V segment lost 7 bases and the J segment 3 bases; nucleotides outside the gene matches: 3. In germline, CDR1 is KGHDR, CDR2 SFDVKD. The CDR3 totals 14 residues.